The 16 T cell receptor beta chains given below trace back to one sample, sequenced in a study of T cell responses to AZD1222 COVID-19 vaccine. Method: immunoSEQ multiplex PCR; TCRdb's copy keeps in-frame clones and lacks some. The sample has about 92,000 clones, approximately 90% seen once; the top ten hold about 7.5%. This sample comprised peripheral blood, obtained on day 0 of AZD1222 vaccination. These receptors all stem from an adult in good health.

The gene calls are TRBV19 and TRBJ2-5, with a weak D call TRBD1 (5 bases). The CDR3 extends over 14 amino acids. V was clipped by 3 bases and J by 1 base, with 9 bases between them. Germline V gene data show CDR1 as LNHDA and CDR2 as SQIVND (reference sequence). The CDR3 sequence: CASSMAGRQETQYF. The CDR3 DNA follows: TGTGCCAGTAGTATGGCAGGGCGCCAAGAGACCCAGTACTTC.

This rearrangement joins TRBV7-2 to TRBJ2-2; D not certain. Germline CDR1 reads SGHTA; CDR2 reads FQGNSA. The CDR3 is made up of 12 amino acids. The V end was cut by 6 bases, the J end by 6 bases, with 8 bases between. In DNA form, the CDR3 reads TGTGCCAGCAGTTGGTTAGCCGGGGAGCTGTTTTTT. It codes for CASSWLAGELFF.

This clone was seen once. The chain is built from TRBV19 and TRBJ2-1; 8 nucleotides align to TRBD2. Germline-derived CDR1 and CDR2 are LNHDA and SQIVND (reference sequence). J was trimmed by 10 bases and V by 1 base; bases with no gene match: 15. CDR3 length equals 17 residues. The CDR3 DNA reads TGTGCCAGTAGTATAGGGAGCGGGGGCGGCCTAATTGGGGAGCAGTTCTTC. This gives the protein CASSIGSGGGLIGEQFF. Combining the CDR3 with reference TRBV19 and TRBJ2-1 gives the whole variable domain DGGITQSPKYLFRKEGQNVTLSCEQNLNHDAMYWYRQDPGQGLRLIYYSQIVNDFQKGDIAEGYSVSREKKESFPLTVTSAQKNPTAFYLCASSIGSGGGLIGEQFFGPGTRLTVL.

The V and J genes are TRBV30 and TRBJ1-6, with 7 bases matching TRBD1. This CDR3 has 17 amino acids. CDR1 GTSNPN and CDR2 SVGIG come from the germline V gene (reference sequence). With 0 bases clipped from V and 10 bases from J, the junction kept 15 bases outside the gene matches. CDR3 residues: CAWSVRTGGRRTSPLHF. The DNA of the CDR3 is TGTGCCTGGAGTGTACGGACAGGTGGAAGAAGGACCTCACCCCTCCACTTT.

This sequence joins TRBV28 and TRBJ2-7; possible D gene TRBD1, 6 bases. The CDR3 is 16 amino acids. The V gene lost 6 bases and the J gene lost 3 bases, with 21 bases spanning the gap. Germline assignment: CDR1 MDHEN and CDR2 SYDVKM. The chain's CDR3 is CASRDPNRVGHYEQYF. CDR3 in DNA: TGTGCCAGCAGAGACCCGAACAGGGTGGGACACTACGAGCAGTACTTC.

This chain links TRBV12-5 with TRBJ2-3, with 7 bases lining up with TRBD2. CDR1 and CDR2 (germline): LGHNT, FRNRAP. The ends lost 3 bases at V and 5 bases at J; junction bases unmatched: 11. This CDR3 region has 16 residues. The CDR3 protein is CASGFGTTPSLDTQYF. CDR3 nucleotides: TGTGCTAGTGGTTTCGGGACTACTCCCAGTCTAGATACGCAGTATTTT.

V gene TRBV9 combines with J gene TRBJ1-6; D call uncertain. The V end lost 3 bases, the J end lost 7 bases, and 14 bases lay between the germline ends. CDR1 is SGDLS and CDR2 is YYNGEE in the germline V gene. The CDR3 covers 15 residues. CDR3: CASSDYGRENSPLHF. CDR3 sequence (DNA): TGTGCCAGCAGCGATTATGGACGGGAAAATTCACCCCTCCACTTT.

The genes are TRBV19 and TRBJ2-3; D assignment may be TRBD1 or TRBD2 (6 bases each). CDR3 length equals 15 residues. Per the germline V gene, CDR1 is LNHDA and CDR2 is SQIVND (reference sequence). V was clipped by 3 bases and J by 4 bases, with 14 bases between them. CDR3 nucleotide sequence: TGTGCCAGTAGTATCCAAGGGGGGCCGGCAGATACGCAGTATTTT. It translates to CASSIQGGPADTQYF. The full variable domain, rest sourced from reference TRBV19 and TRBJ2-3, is DGGITQSPKYLFRKEGQNVTLSCEQNLNHDAMYWYRQDPGQGLRLIYYSQIVNDFQKGDIAEGYSVSREKKESFPLTVTSAQKNPTAFYLCASSIQGGPADTQYFGPGTRLTVL.

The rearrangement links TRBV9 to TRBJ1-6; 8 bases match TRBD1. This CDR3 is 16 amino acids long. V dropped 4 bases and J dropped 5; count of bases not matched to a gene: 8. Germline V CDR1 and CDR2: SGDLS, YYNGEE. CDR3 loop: CASSTRQGPNNSPLHF. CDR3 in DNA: TGTGCCAGCAGCACACGACAGGGGCCGAATAATTCACCCCTCCACTTT.

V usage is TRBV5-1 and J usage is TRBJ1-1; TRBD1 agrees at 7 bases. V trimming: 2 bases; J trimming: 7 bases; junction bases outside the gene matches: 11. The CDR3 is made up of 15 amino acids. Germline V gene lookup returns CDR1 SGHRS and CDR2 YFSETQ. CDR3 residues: CASSFGVGQVDEAFF. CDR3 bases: TGCGCCAGCAGCTTTGGGGTCGGACAGGTCGATGAAGCTTTCTTT.

The CDR3: CASRRQEGNTEAFF. In nucleotides, the CDR3 is TGTGCCAGCAGGAGACAGGAGGGGAACACTGAAGCTTTCTTT. V is TRBV2 and J is TRBJ1-1; possible D gene TRBD1, 6 bases. V was clipped by 6 bases and J by 1 base, with 12 bases between them. CDR1 is SNHLY and CDR2 is FYNNEI in the germline V gene. The CDR3 consists of 14 residues.

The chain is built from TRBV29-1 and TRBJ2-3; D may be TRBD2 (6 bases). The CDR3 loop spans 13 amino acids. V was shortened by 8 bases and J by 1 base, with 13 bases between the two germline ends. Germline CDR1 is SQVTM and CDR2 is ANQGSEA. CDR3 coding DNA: TGCAGCATATGGGGGGTTGGCACAGATACGCAGTATTTT. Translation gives CSIWGVGTDTQYF.

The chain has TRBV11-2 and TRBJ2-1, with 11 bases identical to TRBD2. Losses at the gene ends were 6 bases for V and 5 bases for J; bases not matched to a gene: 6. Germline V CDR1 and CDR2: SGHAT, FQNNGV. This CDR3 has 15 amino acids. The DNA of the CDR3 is TGTGCCAGCAGGCCCATAGCGGGGGGGCACAATGAGCAGTTCTTC. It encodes CASRPIAGGHNEQFF.

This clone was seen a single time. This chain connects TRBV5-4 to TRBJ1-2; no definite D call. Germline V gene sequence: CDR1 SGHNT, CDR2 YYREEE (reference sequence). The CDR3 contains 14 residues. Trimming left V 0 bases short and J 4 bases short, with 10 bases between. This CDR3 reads CASSLATTVYGYTF. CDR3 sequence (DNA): TGTGCCAGCAGCTTGGCGACGACTGTCTATGGCTACACCTTC.

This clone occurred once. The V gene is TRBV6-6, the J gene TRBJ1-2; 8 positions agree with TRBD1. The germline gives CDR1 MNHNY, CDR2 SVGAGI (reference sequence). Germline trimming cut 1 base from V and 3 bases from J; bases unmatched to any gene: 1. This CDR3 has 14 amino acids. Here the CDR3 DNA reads TGTGCCAGCAGTTACTTACAGGGGGACTATGGCTACACCTTC. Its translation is CASSYLQGDYGYTF.

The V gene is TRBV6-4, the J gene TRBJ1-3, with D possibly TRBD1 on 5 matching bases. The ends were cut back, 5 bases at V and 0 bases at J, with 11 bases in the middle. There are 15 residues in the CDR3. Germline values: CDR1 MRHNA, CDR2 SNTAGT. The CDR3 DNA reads TGTGCCAGCAGTCGGGACTCCAGCTCTGGAAACACCATATATTTT. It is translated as CASSRDSSSGNTIYF.